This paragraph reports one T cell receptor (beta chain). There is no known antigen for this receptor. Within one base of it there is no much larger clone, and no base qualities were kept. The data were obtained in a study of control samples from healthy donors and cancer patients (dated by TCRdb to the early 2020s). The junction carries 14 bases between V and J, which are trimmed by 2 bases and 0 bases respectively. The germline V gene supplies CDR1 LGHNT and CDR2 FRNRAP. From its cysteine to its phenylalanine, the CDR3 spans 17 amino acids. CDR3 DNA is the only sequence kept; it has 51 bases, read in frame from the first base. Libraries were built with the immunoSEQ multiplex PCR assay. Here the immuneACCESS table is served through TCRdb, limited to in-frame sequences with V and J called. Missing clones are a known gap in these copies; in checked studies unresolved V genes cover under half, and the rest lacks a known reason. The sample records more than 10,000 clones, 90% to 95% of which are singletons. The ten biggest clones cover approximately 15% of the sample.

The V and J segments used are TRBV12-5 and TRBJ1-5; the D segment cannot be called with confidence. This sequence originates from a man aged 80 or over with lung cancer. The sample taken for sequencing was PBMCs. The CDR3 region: CASGLTTSYYSNQPQHF. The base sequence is TGTGCTAGTGGTTTGACGACGAGCTACTATAGCAATCAGCCCCAGCATTTT.